This note documents a single T cell receptor (beta chain) sequence. Its specificity is not known. The conserved phenylalanine or tryptophan normally closing the CDR3 is absent here, so this likely arose from a read error. In the original analysis: The study's classifier, a distant-metastasis tool for papillary thyroid cancer, was built using CDR3 differences across clinicopathological groups. TCRdb ran MiXCR on the PCR reads. TCRdb assigned the V and J calls; the authors' analysis was not used. The sample has about 20,000 clones, about 11% seen once. The data stem from a study of metastatic and nonmetastatic thyroid tumors. Whole-study context: Blood and tumor or nodule tissue repertoires from malignant and benign thyroid patients were compared. Points from the study as a whole: According to reports, the diversity of TCR beta was significantly higher in malignant thyroid tumors than in benign nodules, and this held in both blood and tumor samples.

None of the patients had undergone any treatment ahead of thyroid surgery. The CDR3 length is 16 residues. Germline V CDR1 and CDR2: MNHNS, SASEGT. V was clipped by 2 bases and J by 7 bases; unmatched bases: 10. This TCR came from a female donor with papillary thyroid cancer or a benign thyroid nodule (not recorded which). Some clones in this sample may be carry-over from other donors' samples. The rearrangement joins TRBV6-1 to TRBJ1-2, with 10 positions matching TRBD1. The sample comprised blood. The CDR3 DNA is TGTGCCAGCAGTGAAACGGGACAGGGGACGCGGAGTGGCTACACCCTC. Its translation is CASSETGQGTRSGYTL.